This T cell receptor beta chain is from a study of T cell changes during pregnancy in multiple sclerosis. The protocol was immunoSEQ multiplex PCR, while the TCRdb copy is restricted to in-frame clones and leaves out a portion. The sample carries 50,000 or so clones, more than 85% recorded once. The V end was cut by 1 base, the J end by 0 bases, with 7 bases between. CDR1 is SQVTM, CDR2 ANQGSEA, per germline. The CDR3 is 14 residues long. The receptor was isolated from a female donor with multiple sclerosis, enrolled in a pregnancy study. Sequenced here: peripheral blood, sampled in the third trimester of pregnancy. This rearrangement joins TRBV29-1 to TRBJ2-1; D call uncertain. The CDR3 sequence is CSVEVTSSYNEQFF. CDR3 DNA: TGCAGCGTTGAAGTCACGAGCTCCTACAATGAGCAGTTCTTC.